These 18 T cell receptor beta chains were sequenced from one sample in a study of T-cell memory formation after mild COVID-19 (dated by TCRdb to about 2021). Receptor amplification or capture employed 5' RACE. The sequencer was an Illumina NovaSeq 6000. Using fastp at Q25 and MiXCR, TCRdb reprocessed the public reads and kept productive beta chains. Each CDR3 protein appears once, grouped with its most common genes and DNA. Recorded for this sample are more than 350,000 distinct CDR3 sequences; around a fifth of them occurred a single time. Together, the top ten hold around 13% of the sample. Sequencing was carried out using PBMCs or a T cell subset sorted from them (not recorded which). These receptors were obtained from an adult woman who had mild COVID-19 (a few samples of this study predate the infection). The sample titles of this study are shuffled in the database, so cell type and time point are left out; the donor was told from shared clones.

CDR3 coding DNA: TGTGCCAGCAGTCTTACGACAGGGAACACTGAAGCTTTCTTT. It specifies CASSLTTGNTEAFF. This rearrangement joins TRBV27 to TRBJ1-1; D is possibly TRBD1 (6 bases). The CDR3 totals 14 residues. Germline-derived CDR1 and CDR2 are MNHEY and SMNVEV (reference sequence). V dropped 5 bases and J dropped 1 base, with 11 bases sitting between them.

The V call is TRBV18, the J call TRBJ2-5, with 7 bases matching TRBD1. V gave up 6 bases and J gave up 5 bases; unmatched junction bases: 6. Per germline, CDR1 KGHSH and CDR2 LQKENI. This CDR3 has 13 amino acids. The CDR3 sequence is CASSTGSTETQYF. In nucleotides, the CDR3 is TGTGCCAGCTCGACAGGGAGCACGGAGACCCAGTACTTC.

The V call is TRBV7-2, the J call TRBJ1-2; no firm D call. Germline CDR1 SGHTA, CDR2 FQGNSA. Trimming took off 7 bases at V and 8 bases at J, with 14 bases between the two ends. This CDR3 comprises 12 residues. The DNA of the CDR3 is TGTGCCAGCACCCCAGATCGGGGAGGCTACACCTTC. Residues: CASTPDRGGYTF.

This clonotype has just a few counts. The chain employs TRBV4-2 and TRBJ2-7; D possibly uses TRBD1 or TRBD2 (6 bases each). V lost 0 bases to trimming and J lost 2 bases, with 11 bases between them. From germline, CDR1 is LGHNA and CDR2 YNFKEQ. The CDR3 totals 15 residues. The CDR3 sequence: CASSQDRGTTYEQYF. The CDR3 bases are TGTGCCAGCAGCCAAGATCGGGGGACAACCTACGAGCAGTACTTC.

V usage is TRBV24-1 and J usage is TRBJ2-7; TRBD2 is a possible D gene (5 bases). Germline V gene lookup returns CDR1 KGHDR and CDR2 SFDVKD. This CDR3 is 13 amino acids long. The V end lost 6 bases, the J end lost 3 bases, and 11 bases lay between the germline ends. In DNA, the CDR3 is TGTGCCACCAGTCACAACGGGGACTACGAGCAGTACTTC. This translates into CATSHNGDYEQYF.

The genes are TRBV7-6 and TRBJ2-1, with 10 bases matching TRBD2. CDR1 is SGHVS and CDR2 is FNYEAQ in the germline V gene. CDR3 length: 17 amino acids. Germline trimming cut 0 bases from V and 4 bases from J; bases unmatched to any gene: 6. CDR3 bases: TGTGCCAGCAGCTTAGCGCCCCCACTAGCGGGATACAATGAGCAGTTCTTC. Translation gives CASSLAPPLAGYNEQFF.

This clonotype has a handful of counts. The chain uses TRBV9 and TRBJ2-5; a possible D gene is TRBD2 (6 bases). V lost 3 bases to trimming and J lost 2 bases, with 8 bases between them. Looked up from germline, CDR1 is SGDLS and CDR2 is YYNGEE. This CDR3 contains 13 residues. CDR3 in amino acids: CASSEEGQETQYF. The CDR3 DNA reads as TGTGCCAGCAGCGAGGAGGGACAAGAGACCCAGTACTTC.

This clonotype was recorded a few times. V and J are TRBV7-6 and TRBJ2-7, with D possibly TRBD2 on 6 matching bases. Germline CDR1 reads SGHVS; CDR2 reads FNYEAQ. The CDR3 is made up of 14 amino acids. V was trimmed by 5 bases and J by 0 bases, leaving 11 bases between them. CDR3 loop: CASSPQAGSYEQYF. For the CDR3, the DNA is TGTGCCAGCAGCCCTCAAGCGGGCTCCTACGAGCAGTACTTC. The variable domain in full, completed from reference TRBV7-6 and TRBJ2-7, reads GAGVSQSPRYKVTKRGQDVALRCDPISGHVSLYWYRQALGQGPEFLTYFNYEAQQDKSGLPNDRFSAERPEGSISTLTIQRTEQRDSAMYRCASSPQAGSYEQYFGPGTRLTVT.

This clonotype appeared a few times. The chain employs TRBV4-1 and TRBJ2-1; 7 bases map to TRBD2. The CDR3 runs 15 residues. Unmatched junction bases numbered 8, after V lost 0 bases and J lost 9 bases. Germline assignment: CDR1 MGHRA and CDR2 YSYEKL. This CDR3 is CASSQDWGGTGEQFF. The CDR3 DNA reads TGCGCCAGCAGCCAAGATTGGGGGGGGACGGGTGAGCAGTTCTTC.

This chain uses TRBV30 with TRBJ2-1; TRBD1 or TRBD2 may be the D gene (5 bases each). Germline CDR1 is GTSNPN and CDR2 is SVGIG (reference sequence). CDR3 length: 14 residues. Deletions cut 0 bases from V and 5 bases from J, with 11 bases between. CDR3 nucleotides: TGTGCCTGGAGTGTCAGCGGACACGACAATGAGCAGTTCTTC. Amino acids: CAWSVSGHDNEQFF.

In this sample, this clonotype turned up a few times. The chain is built from TRBV2 and TRBJ2-1; no definite D call. The CDR3 totals 17 residues. The germline gives CDR1 SNHLY, CDR2 FYNNEI. Trimming cost V 2 bases and J 0 bases, with 14 bases left between them. CDR3 sequence reads: CASSEMGSASSYNEQFF. The CDR3 region has the DNA TGTGCCAGCAGTGAAATGGGCAGCGCGAGCTCCTACAATGAGCAGTTCTTC.

The chain recombines TRBV27 with TRBJ1-6; TRBD1 aligns across 7 bases. CDR1 MNHEY and CDR2 SMNVEV come from the germline V gene (reference sequence). The CDR3 has 15 residues. V lost 5 bases to trimming and J lost 11 bases; unmatched junction nucleotides: 12. The CDR3: CASSLYRGGLTPLHF. For the CDR3, the DNA is TGTGCCAGCAGTCTCTACAGGGGAGGGTTGACACCCCTCCACTTT.

This clonotype was counted many times. V usage is TRBV3-1 and J usage is TRBJ1-4; no clear D gene. From germline, CDR1 is LGHDT and CDR2 YNNKEL (reference sequence). CDR3 length: 15 amino acids. V was shortened by 4 bases and J by 11 bases, with 20 bases between the two germline ends. CDR3 sequence: CASSPQRGQSAKLFF. DNA for the CDR3: TGTGCCAGCAGCCCCCAGAGAGGGCAGTCTGCGAAACTGTTTTTT.

This clonotype has ten or more counts. The CDR3 sequence: CSARDPWGTPGDYGYTF. The CDR3 DNA sequence: TGCAGTGCTAGAGATCCCTGGGGAACCCCCGGTGACTATGGCTACACCTTC. The chain combines TRBV20-1 with TRBJ1-2; D is uncertain. CDR1 is DFQATT, CDR2 SNEGSKA, per germline (reference sequence). V was shortened by 0 bases and J by 3 bases, with 20 bases between the two germline ends. The CDR3 consists of 17 residues.

CDR3 sequence (DNA): TGTGCCAGCAGCGGGACAGGGTTCGGGGGCTACACCTTC. Encoded protein: CASSGTGFGGYTF. This chain joins TRBV9 and TRBJ1-2; the match to TRBD1 covers 8 bases. Germline CDR1 is SGDLS and CDR2 is YYNGEE. The CDR3 runs to 13 residues. The V and J ends lost 3 bases and 8 bases, in that order; junction bases with no gene match: 6.

This clonotype was seen a handful of times. The V and J genes are TRBV19 and TRBJ1-1; no definite D call. V gave up 6 bases and J gave up 0 bases, with 17 bases separating them. The CDR3 runs to 16 residues. Germline CDR1 reads LNHDA; CDR2 reads SQIVND (reference sequence). CDR3 residues: CASSPTLVYLNTEAFF. The CDR3 DNA sequence: TGTGCCAGTAGCCCTACCTTGGTCTATTTGAACACTGAAGCTTTCTTT.

The sample holds a few counts of this clonotype. V and J are TRBV6-1 and TRBJ2-2; D unresolved. Trimming took off 5 bases at V and 4 bases at J, with 8 bases between the two ends. This CDR3 comprises 13 residues. Germline V gives CDR1 MNHNS, CDR2 SASEGT. In DNA form, the CDR3 reads TGTGCCAGCAGTAGCAGGTTCACCGGGGAGCTGTTTTTT. Its protein product is CASSSRFTGELFF.

V gene TRBV5-1 combines with J gene TRBJ2-1, with 9 bases identical to TRBD1. The CDR3 contains 17 residues. Germline assignment: CDR1 SGHRS and CDR2 YFSETQ. V was clipped by 3 bases and J by 2 bases; unmatched bases: 9. The DNA of the CDR3 is TGCGCCAGCAGCTCCTTCCCCGACAGGGGGACCTACAATGAGCAGTTCTTC. Protein product: CASSSFPDRGTYNEQFF. Variable domain in full (rest from reference TRBV5-1 and TRBJ2-1): KAGVTQTPRYLIKTRGQQVTLSCSPISGHRSVSWYQQTPGQGLQFLFEYFSETQRNKGNFPGRFSGRQFSNSRSEMNVSTLELGDSALYLCASSSFPDRGTYNEQFFGPGTRLTVL.